A selection of T cell receptor beta chains follows, all from one sample in a study of shared clonotypes between healthy human individuals. Assay: immunoSEQ multiplex PCR; the TCRdb copy retains only in-frame clones and omits some. The sample consists of approximately 2,000,000 clones, approximately 92% of them appearing once. The sequencing sample was made of naive CD8+ T cells from PBMCs. The receptor set was obtained from a man aged 18 to 35 in good health. Some clones in this sample may be carry-over from other donors' samples. Both conserved end residues are part of each CDR3. Rows may omit the clone size; those that give it use once, few, many or a size class.

j_call clone_size v_call cdr3_length cdr3_aa
TRBJ2-7 NA TRBV29-1 10 CSVAGPGQYF
TRBJ1-1 NA TRBV2 13 CASSEPRGPRAFF
TRBJ2-7 NA TRBV6-5 14 CASNPIQGPYEQYF
TRBJ1-1 NA TRBV28 14 CASSSTRLGLEAFF
TRBJ2-4 NA TRBV25-1 16 CASSEYGREGENIQYF
TRBJ2-7 NA TRBV25-1 12 CASSRVDSEQYF
TRBJ1-2 NA TRBV19 14 CASSPGGLDYGYTF
TRBJ2-1 NA TRBV7-9 16 CASSSAGGTDYNEQFF
TRBJ2-7 NA TRBV19 15 CASSAGVNELYEQYF
TRBJ1-5 NA TRBV6-6 13 CASSYTVNQPQHF
TRBJ2-1 NA TRBV7-9 14 CASSFTRTYNEQFF
TRBJ2-5 NA TRBV28 13 CASRTGIGETQYF
TRBJ1-2 once TRBV5-6 15 CASSGDLGQNYGYTF
TRBJ1-1 NA TRBV7-9 15 CASSPKAKLWAEAFF
TRBJ2-7 NA TRBV5-1 15 CASSLDLGATGEQYF